This T cell receptor (beta chain) emerged from a study of cytomegalovirus exposure and HLA in healthy donors. In germline, CDR1 is MDHEN, CDR2 SYDVKM. The CDR3 extends over 14 amino acids. With V trimmed by 2 bases and J by 8 bases, 4 bases remained unmatched. PCR involved 60 Vbeta and 13 Jbeta primers. Clones were read by immunoSEQ multiplex PCR, and TCRdb kept only the in-frame ones, dropping some. Of around 90,000 clones in the sample, 86% are singletons; the top ten hold around a tenth. The chain uses TRBV28 and TRBJ1-4, with TRBD1 identical over 8 bases. The TCR comes from a man younger than 45 in good health and CMV-seropositive. Sequenced material: PBMCs. The CDR3 loop reads CASSLGQGQEKLFF. In DNA form, the CDR3 reads TGTGCCAGCAGTTTAGGACAGGGTCAGGAAAAACTGTTTTTT.